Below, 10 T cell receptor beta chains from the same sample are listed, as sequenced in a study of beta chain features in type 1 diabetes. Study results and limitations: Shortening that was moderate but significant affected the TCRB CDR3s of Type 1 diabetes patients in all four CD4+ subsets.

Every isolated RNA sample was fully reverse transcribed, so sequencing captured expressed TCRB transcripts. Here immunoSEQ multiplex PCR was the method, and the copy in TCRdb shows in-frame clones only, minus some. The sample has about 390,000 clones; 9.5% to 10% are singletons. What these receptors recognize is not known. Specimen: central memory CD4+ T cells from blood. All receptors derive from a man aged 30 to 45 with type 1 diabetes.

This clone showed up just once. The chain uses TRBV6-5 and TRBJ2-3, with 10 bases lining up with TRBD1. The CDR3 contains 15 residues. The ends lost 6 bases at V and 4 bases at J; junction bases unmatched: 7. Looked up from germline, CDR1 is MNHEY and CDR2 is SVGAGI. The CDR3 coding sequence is TGTGCCAGCAGCATAGGGACAGGGGTATCAGATACGCAGTATTTT. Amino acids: CASSIGTGVSDTQYF.

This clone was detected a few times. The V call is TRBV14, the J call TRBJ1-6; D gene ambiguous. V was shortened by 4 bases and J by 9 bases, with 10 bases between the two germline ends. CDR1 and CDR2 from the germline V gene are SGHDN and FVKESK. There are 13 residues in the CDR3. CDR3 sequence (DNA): TGTGCCAGCAGCCTAACTGGCAGTTCACCCCTCCACTTT. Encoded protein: CASSLTGSSPLHF.

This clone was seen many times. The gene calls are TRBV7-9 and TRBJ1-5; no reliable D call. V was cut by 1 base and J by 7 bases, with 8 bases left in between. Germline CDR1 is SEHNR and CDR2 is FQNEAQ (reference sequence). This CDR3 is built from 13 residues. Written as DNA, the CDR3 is TGTGCCAGCAGCTTAGAGGTTTCGCAGCCCCAGCATTTT. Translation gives CASSLEVSQPQHF.

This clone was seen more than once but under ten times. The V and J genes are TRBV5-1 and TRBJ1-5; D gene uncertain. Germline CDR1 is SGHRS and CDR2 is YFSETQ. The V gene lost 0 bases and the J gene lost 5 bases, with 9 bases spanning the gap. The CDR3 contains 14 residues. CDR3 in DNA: TGCGCCAGCAGCTTGGCGTCAGGCTATCAGCCCCAGCATTTT. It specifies CASSLASGYQPQHF.

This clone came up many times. CDR3 DNA sequence: TGTGCCAGCAGCTTAGAATGGTACCAAGAGACCCAGTACTTC. Protein sequence: CASSLEWYQETQYF. The gene calls are TRBV7-9 and TRBJ2-5; no clear D gene. The V end was cut by 1 base, the J end by 0 bases, with 6 bases between. CDR3 length: 14 residues. Germline CDR1 reads SEHNR; CDR2 reads FQNEAQ (reference sequence). Using reference TRBV7-9 and TRBJ2-5 for the parts outside the CDR3, the full variable domain is DTGVSQNPRHKITKRGQNVTFRCDPISEHNRLYWYRQTLGQGPEFLTYFQNEAQLEKSRLLSDRFSAERPKGSFSTLEIQRTEQGDSAMYLCASSLEWYQETQYFGPGTRLLVL.

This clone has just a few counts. The CDR3 DNA reads as TGTGCCAGCAGTGACTTGGGACTAGCCTCCTACGAGCAGTACTTC. This sequence encodes CASSDLGLASYEQYF. V gene TRBV27 combines with J gene TRBJ2-7; 9 bases match TRBD2. Germline CDR1 MNHEY, CDR2 SMNVEV (reference sequence). The V segment lost 5 bases and the J segment 0 bases; nucleotides outside the gene matches: 5. The CDR3 contains 15 residues.

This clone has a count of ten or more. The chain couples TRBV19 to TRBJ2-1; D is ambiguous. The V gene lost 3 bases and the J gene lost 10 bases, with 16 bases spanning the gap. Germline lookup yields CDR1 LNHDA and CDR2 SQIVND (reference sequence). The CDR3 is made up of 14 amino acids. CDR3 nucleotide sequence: TGTGCCAGTAGTATTGGGCCATACCCCCTGGAGCAGTTCTTC. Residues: CASSIGPYPLEQFF. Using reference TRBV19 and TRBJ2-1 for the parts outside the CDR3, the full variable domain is DGGITQSPKYLFRKEGQNVTLSCEQNLNHDAMYWYRQDPGQGLRLIYYSQIVNDFQKGDIAEGYSVSREKKESFPLTVTSAQKNPTAFYLCASSIGPYPLEQFFGPGTRLTVL.

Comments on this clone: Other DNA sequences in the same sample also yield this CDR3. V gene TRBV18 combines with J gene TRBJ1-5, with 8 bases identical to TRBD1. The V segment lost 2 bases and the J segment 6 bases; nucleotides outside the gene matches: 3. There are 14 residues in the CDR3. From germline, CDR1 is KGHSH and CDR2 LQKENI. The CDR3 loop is CASSPGQGTQPQHF. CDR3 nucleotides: TGTGCCAGCTCACCAGGACAGGGAACTCAGCCCCAGCATTTT.

Here the CDR3 reads CASSLAVGTGRTGELFF. The CDR3 DNA reads TGCGCCAGCAGCTTGGCCGTCGGGACAGGGCGAACCGGGGAGCTGTTTTTT. The chain couples TRBV5-1 to TRBJ2-2, with TRBD1 matching 9 bases. The CDR3 totals 17 residues. The V gene's germline CDR1 is SGHRS and CDR2 YFSETQ. J gave up 5 bases and V 0 bases, and 8 bases lay outside the gene matches.

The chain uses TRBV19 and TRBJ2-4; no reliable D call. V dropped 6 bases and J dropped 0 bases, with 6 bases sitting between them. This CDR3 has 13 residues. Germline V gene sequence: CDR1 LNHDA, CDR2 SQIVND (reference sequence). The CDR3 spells CASSRKAKNIQYF. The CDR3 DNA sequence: TGTGCCAGTAGCAGAAAAGCCAAAAACATTCAGTACTTC.